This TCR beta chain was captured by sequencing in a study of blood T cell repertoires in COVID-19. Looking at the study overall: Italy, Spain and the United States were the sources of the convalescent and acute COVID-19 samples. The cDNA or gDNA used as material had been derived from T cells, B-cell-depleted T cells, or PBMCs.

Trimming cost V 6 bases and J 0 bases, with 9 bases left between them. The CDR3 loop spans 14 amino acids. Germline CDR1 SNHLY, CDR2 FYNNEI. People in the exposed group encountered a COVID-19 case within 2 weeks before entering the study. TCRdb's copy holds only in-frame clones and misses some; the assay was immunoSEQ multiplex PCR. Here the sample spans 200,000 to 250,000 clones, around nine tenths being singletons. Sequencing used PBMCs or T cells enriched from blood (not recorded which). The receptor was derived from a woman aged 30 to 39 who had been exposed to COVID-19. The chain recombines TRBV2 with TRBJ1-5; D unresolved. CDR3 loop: CASSDIHSNQPQHF. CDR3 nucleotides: TGTGCCAGCAGCGACATCCATAGCAATCAGCCCCAGCATTTT. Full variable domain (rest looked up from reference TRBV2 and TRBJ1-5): EPEVTQTPSHQVTQMGQEVILRCVPISNHLYFYWYRQILGQKVEFLVSFYNNEISEKSEIFDDQFSVERPDGSNFTLKIRSTKLEDSAMYFCASSDIHSNQPQHFGDGTRLSIL.